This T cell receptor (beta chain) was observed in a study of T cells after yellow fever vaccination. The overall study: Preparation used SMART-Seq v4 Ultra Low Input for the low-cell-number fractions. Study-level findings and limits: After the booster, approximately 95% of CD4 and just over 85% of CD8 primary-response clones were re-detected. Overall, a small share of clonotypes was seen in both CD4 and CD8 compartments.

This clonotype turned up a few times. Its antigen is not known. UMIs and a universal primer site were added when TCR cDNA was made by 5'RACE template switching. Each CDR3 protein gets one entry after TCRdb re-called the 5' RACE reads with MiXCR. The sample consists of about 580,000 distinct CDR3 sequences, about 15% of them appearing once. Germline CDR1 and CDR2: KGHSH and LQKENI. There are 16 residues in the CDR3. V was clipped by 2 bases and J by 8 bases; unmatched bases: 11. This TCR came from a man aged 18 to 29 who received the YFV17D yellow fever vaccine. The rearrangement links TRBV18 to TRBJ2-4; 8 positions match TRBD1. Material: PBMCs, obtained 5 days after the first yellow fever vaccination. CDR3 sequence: CASSPTERQGSYIQYF. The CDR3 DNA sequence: TGTGCCAGCTCACCAACCGAGAGACAGGGGAGTTACATTCAGTACTTC.